The next 20 T cell receptor beta chains were all read from a single sample in a study of control samples from healthy donors and cancer patients (dated by TCRdb to between 2020 and 2021). The library relied on the immunoSEQ multiplex PCR assay. Here the immuneACCESS table is served through TCRdb, limited to in-frame sequences with V and J called. Missing clones are a known gap in these copies; in checked studies unresolved V genes cover under half, and the rest lacks a known reason. This sample has roughly 73,000 clones in its table, and around 92% of those were observed once. The ten most abundant clones make up 5% to 6% of the sample. Sequencing was carried out using blood. Receptors were obtained from a woman aged 60-75 years in good health.

The chain joins TRBV5-6 to TRBJ1-3; D is uncertain. The germline V gene has CDR1 SGHDT and CDR2 YYEEEE. The CDR3 covers 13 residues. Deletions cut 0 bases from V and 4 bases from J, with 5 bases between. The CDR3 nucleotides are TGTGCCAGCAGCTTGGGTAGGGGAAACACCATATATTTT. It yields the protein CASSLGRGNTIYF.

V and J are TRBV24-1 and TRBJ1-3; 8 nucleotides line up with TRBD1. Unmatched junction bases numbered 13, after V lost 5 bases and J lost 8 bases. The CDR3 has 16 amino acids. Per the germline V gene, CDR1 is KGHDR and CDR2 is SFDVKD. The CDR3 DNA sequence: TGTGCCACCAGTGCCACAGGACAGGGTTTTAGAGACACCATATATTTT. It translates to CATSATGQGFRDTIYF.

This chain uses TRBV5-8 with TRBJ2-1; 8 bases map to TRBD2. The CDR3 is 16 amino acids. CDR1 is SGHTS and CDR2 is YDEGEE in the germline V gene. With 3 bases clipped from V and 7 bases from J, the junction kept 12 bases outside the gene matches. In DNA form, the CDR3 reads TGTGCCAGCAGCTCCCCGGCGGGACTAGGGGGGAATGAGCAGTTCTTC. It is translated as CASSSPAGLGGNEQFF.

This clone has more than one count but fewer than ten. J is TRBJ2-2 and V is TRBV9; D gene uncertain. CDR1 and CDR2 (germline): SGDLS, YYNGEE. The CDR3 totals 13 residues. The germline V and J ends were trimmed by 3 bases and 6 bases, with 9 bases remaining between them. In nucleotides, the CDR3 is TGTGCCAGCAGCGCCCAGCTAGCCGGGGAGCTGTTTTTT. Protein sequence: CASSAQLAGELFF. The full variable domain, rest sourced from reference TRBV9 and TRBJ2-2, is DSGVTQTPKHLITATGQRVTLRCSPRSGDLSVYWYQQSLDQGLQFLIQYYNGEERAKGNILERFSAQQFPDLHSELNLSSLELGDSALYFCASSAQLAGELFFGEGSRLTVL.

The V call is TRBV11-2, the J call TRBJ1-2; weak D call: TRBD1 (5 bases). Per the germline V gene, CDR1 is SGHAT and CDR2 is FQNNGV. The V end lost 1 base, the J end lost 10 bases, and 13 bases lay between the germline ends. CDR3 size: 13 residues. The CDR3 region has the DNA TGTGCCAGCAGCTTAGTCGGCAGGGTCGACTACACCTTC. Protein sequence: CASSLVGRVDYTF. Full variable domain (outside the CDR3, taken from reference TRBV11-2 and TRBJ1-2): EAGVAQSPRYKIIEKRQSVAFWCNPISGHATLYWYQQILGQGPKLLIQFQNNGVVDDSQLPKDRFSAERLKGVDSTLKIQPAKLEDSAVYLCASSLVGRVDYTFGSGTRLTVV.

The V gene is TRBV7-8, the J gene TRBJ2-1, with no clear D. The V gene lost 2 bases and the J gene lost 0 bases, with 11 bases spanning the gap. CDR3 length: 16 amino acids. Germline CDR1 and CDR2: SGHVS and FQNEAQ. In DNA form, the CDR3 reads TGTGCCAGCAGCTTAAGAGACTCGAGCTCCTACAATGAGCAGTTCTTC. It specifies CASSLRDSSSYNEQFF.

The chain links TRBV28 to TRBJ2-1; 13 nucleotides line up with TRBD2. Trimming at V came to 4 bases and at J to 7 bases, leaving 10 bases not matched to a gene. In germline, CDR1 is MDHEN, CDR2 SYDVKM. The CDR3 covers 17 residues. The CDR3 DNA sequence: TGTGCCAGCAGTTCTCGGGGACTAGCGGGACGGAGTAATGAGCAGTTCTTC. It translates to CASSSRGLAGRSNEQFF.

The V call is TRBV28, the J call TRBJ1-2, with D maybe TRBD1 (6 bases). The germline V gene encodes CDR1 MDHEN and CDR2 SYDVKM. The CDR3 contains 14 residues. V shed 4 bases and J shed 3 bases, with 12 bases lying between them. Written as DNA, the CDR3 is TGTGCCAGCAGTTACAGGGAGGCGTACTATGGCTACACCTTC. Amino acids: CASSYREAYYGYTF.

For the CDR3, the DNA is TGTGCCAGCAGTCCGAGGGAGGGGACTACAGGGTTTTGGGGTAATGAAAAACTGTTTTTT. It specifies CASSPREGTTGFWGNEKLFF. The chain links TRBV28 to TRBJ1-4, with D possibly TRBD1 on 6 matching bases. The V gene's germline CDR1 is MDHEN and CDR2 SYDVKM. This CDR3 is 20 amino acids long. Trimming removed 5 bases from V and 4 bases from J, with 29 bases in between.

The chain combines TRBV24-1 with TRBJ2-2; D is uncertain. Deletions cut 7 bases from V and 0 bases from J, with 11 bases between. Germline CDR1 and CDR2: KGHDR and SFDVKD. This CDR3 comprises 15 residues. The CDR3 here is CATSRATSNTGELFF. CDR3 nucleotide sequence: TGTGCCACCAGCCGAGCGACATCGAACACCGGGGAGCTGTTTTTT.

The chain combines TRBV7-2 with TRBJ1-2; TRBD1 matches at 7 bases. Trimming at V came to 0 bases and at J to 7 bases, leaving 2 bases not matched to a gene. Germline CDR1 and CDR2: SGHTA and FQGNSA. The CDR3 is made up of 13 amino acids. The CDR3 sequence: CASSLAQGVGYTF. The CDR3 region has the DNA TGTGCCAGCAGCTTAGCCCAGGGGGTTGGCTACACCTTC.

In this sample, this clone turned up once. The rearrangement uses TRBV5-1 and TRBJ1-1; D call uncertain. Germline CDR1 and CDR2: SGHRS and YFSETQ. The CDR3 contains 13 residues. The V and J ends lost 5 bases and 6 bases respectively, with 14 bases between them. CDR3 coding DNA: TGCGCCAGCAGACCAGAATGGGGAGCTGAAGCTTTCTTT. It encodes CASRPEWGAEAFF.

Worth noting for this clone: At one end the junction does not follow the germline gene, possibly because of a read error. The gene calls are TRBV4-3 and TRBJ2-7, with 9 bases matching TRBD1. The germline V gene encodes CDR1 LGHNA and CDR2 YSLEER. The CDR3 covers 17 residues. The CDR3 sequence: CAGSLDLTGGSSYEQYF. CDR3 nucleotide sequence: TGCGCCGGCAGCCTGGACTTGACAGGGGGTAGCTCCTACGAGCAGTACTTC.

J is TRBJ2-3 and V is TRBV28; 9 bases align to TRBD2. This CDR3 region has 19 residues. The germline V gene has CDR1 MDHEN and CDR2 SYDVKM. V gave up 1 base and J gave up 2 bases; unmatched junction bases: 13. The CDR3, as DNA: TGTGCCAGCAGTTTATTGAGGGGTTTGGCGGGAGGGTACACAGATACGCAGTATTTT. The encoded protein is CASSLLRGLAGGYTDTQYF.

The chain links TRBV5-1 to TRBJ2-3, with 10 bases aligning to TRBD2. Germline lookup yields CDR1 SGHRS and CDR2 YFSETQ. The V and J ends lost 5 bases and 5 bases, in that order; junction bases with no gene match: 8. The length of the CDR3 is 15 residues. CDR3 sequence reads: CASRVTSGNVDTQYF. DNA of the CDR3: TGCGCCAGCAGGGTAACTAGCGGGAATGTAGATACGCAGTATTTT. The full variable domain, rest sourced from reference TRBV5-1 and TRBJ2-3, is KAGVTQTPRYLIKTRGQQVTLSCSPISGHRSVSWYQQTPGQGLQFLFEYFSETQRNKGNFPGRFSGRQFSNSRSEMNVSTLELGDSALYLCASRVTSGNVDTQYFGPGTRLTVL.

CDR3 protein: CASSPGQERESPYEQYF. As DNA, the CDR3 is TGTGCCAGCTCACCCGGACAGGAGCGGGAGTCCCCCTACGAGCAGTACTTC. This chain links TRBV18 with TRBJ2-7; possibly TRBD2 for D (8 bases). Trimming cost V 3 bases and J 2 bases, with 20 bases left between them. Germline CDR1 and CDR2: KGHSH and LQKENI. The CDR3 contains 17 residues.

Concerning this clone itself: The same CDR3 is also encoded by other DNA sequences in this sample. The chain recombines TRBV3-1 (or the pseudogene TRBV3-2) with TRBJ1-1; TRBD1 aligns across 7 bases. This CDR3 is built from 14 residues. Germline lookup yields CDR1 LGHDT and CDR2 YNNKEL (reference sequence). V gave up 4 bases and J gave up 5 bases; unmatched junction bases: 7. The DNA of the CDR3 is TGTGCCAGCAGCCTAAGACAGGGTGGGACTGAAGCTTTCTTT. This gives the protein CASSLRQGGTEAFF.

This chain links TRBV6-6 with TRBJ2-1, with 12 bases identical to TRBD2. With V trimmed by 5 bases and J by 9 bases, 5 bases remained unmatched. Per the germline V gene, CDR1 is MNHNY and CDR2 is SVGAGI (reference sequence). The CDR3 is made up of 14 amino acids. The chain's CDR3 is CASSLAGGPGEQFF. The CDR3 region has the DNA TGTGCCAGCAGTCTAGCGGGAGGGCCGGGTGAGCAGTTCTTC.

The rearrangement links TRBV5-1 to TRBJ1-4; 7 bases map to TRBD1. Germline lookup yields CDR1 SGHRS and CDR2 YFSETQ. Germline trimming cut 0 bases from V and 8 bases from J; bases unmatched to any gene: 7. This CDR3 is 15 amino acids long. The CDR3 loop reads CASSLDRGITEKLFF. The CDR3 coding sequence is TGCGCCAGCAGCTTGGACAGGGGTATAACCGAAAAACTGTTTTTT.

The V and J genes are TRBV24-1 and TRBJ1-5; possible D gene TRBD1, 6 bases. CDR3 length: 14 residues. The V end lost 5 bases, the J end lost 7 bases, and 14 bases lay between the germline ends. Germline assignment: CDR1 KGHDR and CDR2 SFDVKD. The CDR3 DNA is TGTGCCACCAGTGCGGTAGGGGGAGGGCAGCCCCAGCATTTT. It yields the protein CATSAVGGGQPQHF.